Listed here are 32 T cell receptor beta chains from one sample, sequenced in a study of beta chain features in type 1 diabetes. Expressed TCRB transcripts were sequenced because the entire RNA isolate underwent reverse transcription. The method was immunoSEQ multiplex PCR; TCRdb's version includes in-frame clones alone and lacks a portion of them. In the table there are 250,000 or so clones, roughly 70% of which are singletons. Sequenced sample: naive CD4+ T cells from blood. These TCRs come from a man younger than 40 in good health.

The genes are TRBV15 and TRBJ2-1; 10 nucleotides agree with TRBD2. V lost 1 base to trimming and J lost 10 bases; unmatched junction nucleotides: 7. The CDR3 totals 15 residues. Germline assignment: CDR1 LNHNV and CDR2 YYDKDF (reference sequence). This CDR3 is CATSRVLAGVREQFF. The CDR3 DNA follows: TGTGCCACCAGCAGAGTGCTAGCGGGAGTTAGGGAGCAGTTCTTC.

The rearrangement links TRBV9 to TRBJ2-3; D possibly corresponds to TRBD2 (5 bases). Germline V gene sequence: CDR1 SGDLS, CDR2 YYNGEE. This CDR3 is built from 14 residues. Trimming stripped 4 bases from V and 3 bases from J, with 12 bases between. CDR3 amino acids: CASSRDGKTDTQYF. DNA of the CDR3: TGTGCCAGCAGCCGGGATGGCAAGACAGATACGCAGTATTTT.

For the CDR3, the DNA is TGTGCCAGCAGTGGGGGGTTTCAGCAGTACTTC. It codes for CASSGGFQQYF. V and J are TRBV28 and TRBJ2-7, with D perhaps TRBD2 (6 bases). The CDR3 has 11 amino acids. Trimming took 5 bases from V and 8 from J, leaving 10 bases between them. Germline assignment: CDR1 MDHEN and CDR2 SYDVKM.

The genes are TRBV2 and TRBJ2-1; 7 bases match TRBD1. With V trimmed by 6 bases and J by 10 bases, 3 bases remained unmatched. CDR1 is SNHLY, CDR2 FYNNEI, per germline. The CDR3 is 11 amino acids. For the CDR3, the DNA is TGTGCCAGCAGCTGGGGACAGGAGCAGTTCTTC. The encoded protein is CASSWGQEQFF.

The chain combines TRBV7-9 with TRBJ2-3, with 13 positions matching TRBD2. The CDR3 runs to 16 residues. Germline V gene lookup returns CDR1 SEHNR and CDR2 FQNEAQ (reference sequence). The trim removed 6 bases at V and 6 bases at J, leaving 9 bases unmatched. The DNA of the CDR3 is TGTGCCAGCAGTCTTCGACTAGCGGGAGGTGGGGATACGCAGTATTTT. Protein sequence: CASSLRLAGGGDTQYF.

CDR3 amino acids: CASSLESGRVGSYEQYF. As DNA, the CDR3 is TGTGCCAGCAGCTTAGAATCCGGGAGGGTTGGGTCCTACGAGCAGTACTTC. This chain joins TRBV7-9 and TRBJ2-7, with TRBD2 matching 8 bases. Germline-derived CDR1 and CDR2 are SEHNR and FQNEAQ (reference sequence). The CDR3 is 17 residues long. Germline trimming cut 1 base from V and 1 base from J; bases unmatched to any gene: 9.

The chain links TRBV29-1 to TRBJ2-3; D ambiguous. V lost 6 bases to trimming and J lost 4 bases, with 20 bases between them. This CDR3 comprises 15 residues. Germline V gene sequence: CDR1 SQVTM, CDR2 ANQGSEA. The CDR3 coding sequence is TGCAGCGTCGATGGGATGTGGGGTCCCGCAGATACGCAGTATTTT. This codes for CSVDGMWGPADTQYF.

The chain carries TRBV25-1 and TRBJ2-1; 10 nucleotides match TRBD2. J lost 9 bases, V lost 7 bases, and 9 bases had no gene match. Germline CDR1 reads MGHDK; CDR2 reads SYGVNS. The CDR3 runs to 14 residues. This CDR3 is CASMGSGRSGEQFF. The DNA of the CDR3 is TGTGCCAGCATGGGTAGCGGGAGGTCAGGTGAGCAGTTCTTC.

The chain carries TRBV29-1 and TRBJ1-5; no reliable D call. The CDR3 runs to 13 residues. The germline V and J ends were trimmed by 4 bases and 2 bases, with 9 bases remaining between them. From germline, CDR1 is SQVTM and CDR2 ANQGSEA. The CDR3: CSVAGEGNQPQHF. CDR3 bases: TGCAGCGTTGCCGGGGAAGGCAATCAGCCCCAGCATTTT.

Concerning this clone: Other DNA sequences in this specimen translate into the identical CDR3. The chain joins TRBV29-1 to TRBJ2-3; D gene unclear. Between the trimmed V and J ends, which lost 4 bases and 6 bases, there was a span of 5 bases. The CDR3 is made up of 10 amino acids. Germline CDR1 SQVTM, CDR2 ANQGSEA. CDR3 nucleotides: TGCAGCGTTGCCGGGGATACGCAGTATTTT. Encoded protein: CSVAGDTQYF.

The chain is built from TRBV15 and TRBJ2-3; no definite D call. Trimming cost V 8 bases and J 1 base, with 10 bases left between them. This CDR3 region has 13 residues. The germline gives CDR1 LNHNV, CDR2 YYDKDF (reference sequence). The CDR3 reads CATADFGTDTQYF. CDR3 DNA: TGTGCCACCGCGGATTTCGGCACAGATACGCAGTATTTT.

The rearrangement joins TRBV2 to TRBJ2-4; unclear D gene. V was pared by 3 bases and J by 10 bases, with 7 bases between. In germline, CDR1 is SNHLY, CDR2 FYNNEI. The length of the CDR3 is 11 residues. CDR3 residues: CASSDSPIQYF. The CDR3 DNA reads TGTGCCAGCAGTGACTCCCCTATTCAGTACTTC.

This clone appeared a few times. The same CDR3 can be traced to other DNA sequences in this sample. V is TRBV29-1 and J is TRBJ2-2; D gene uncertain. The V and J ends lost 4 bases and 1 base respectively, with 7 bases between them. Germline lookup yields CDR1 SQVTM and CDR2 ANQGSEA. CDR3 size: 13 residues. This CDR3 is CSVGLLNTGELFF. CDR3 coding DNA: TGCAGCGTTGGGCTGCTGAACACCGGGGAGCTGTTTTTT.

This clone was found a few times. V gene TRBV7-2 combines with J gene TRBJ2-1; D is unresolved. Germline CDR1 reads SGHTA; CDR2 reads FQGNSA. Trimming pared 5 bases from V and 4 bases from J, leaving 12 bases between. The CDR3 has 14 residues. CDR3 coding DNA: TGTGCCAGCAGCGGCTCAGCGCGGTACAATGAGCAGTTCTTC. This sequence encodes CASSGSARYNEQFF.

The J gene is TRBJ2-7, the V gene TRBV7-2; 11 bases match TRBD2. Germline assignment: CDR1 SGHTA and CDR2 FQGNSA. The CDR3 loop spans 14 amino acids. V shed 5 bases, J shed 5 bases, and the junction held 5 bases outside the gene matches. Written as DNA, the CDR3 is TGTGCCAGCAGCCCACGGACTAGCGGGCACGAGCAGTACTTC. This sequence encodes CASSPRTSGHEQYF.

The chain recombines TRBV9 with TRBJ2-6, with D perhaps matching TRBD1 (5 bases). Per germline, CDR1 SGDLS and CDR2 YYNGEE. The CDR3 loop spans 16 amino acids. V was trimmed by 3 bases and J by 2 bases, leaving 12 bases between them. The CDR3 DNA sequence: TGTGCCAGCAGCGCCCACAGGACAACTGGGGCCAACGTCCTGACTTTC. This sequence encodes CASSAHRTTGANVLTF. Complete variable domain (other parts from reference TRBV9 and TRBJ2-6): DSGVTQTPKHLITATGQRVTLRCSPRSGDLSVYWYQQSLDQGLQFLIQYYNGEERAKGNILERFSAQQFPDLHSELNLSSLELGDSALYFCASSAHRTTGANVLTFGAGSRLTVL.

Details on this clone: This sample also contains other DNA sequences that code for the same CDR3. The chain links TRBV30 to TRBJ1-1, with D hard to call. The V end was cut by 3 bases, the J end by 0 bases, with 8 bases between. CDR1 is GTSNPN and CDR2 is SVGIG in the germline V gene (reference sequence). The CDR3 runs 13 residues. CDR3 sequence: CAWRTRMNTEAFF. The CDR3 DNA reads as TGTGCCTGGAGAACACGGATGAACACTGAAGCTTTCTTT.

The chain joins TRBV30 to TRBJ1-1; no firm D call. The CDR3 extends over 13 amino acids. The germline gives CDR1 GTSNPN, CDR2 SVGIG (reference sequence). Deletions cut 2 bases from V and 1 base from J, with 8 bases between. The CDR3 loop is CAWSPGQNTEAFF. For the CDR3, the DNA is TGTGCCTGGAGTCCGGGCCAGAACACTGAAGCTTTCTTT.

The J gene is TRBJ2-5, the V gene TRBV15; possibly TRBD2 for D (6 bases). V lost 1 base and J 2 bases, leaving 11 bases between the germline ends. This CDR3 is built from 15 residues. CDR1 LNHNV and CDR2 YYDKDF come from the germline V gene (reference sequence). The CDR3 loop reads CATSRVGGIQETQYF. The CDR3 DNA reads TGTGCCACCAGCAGAGTGGGGGGTATTCAAGAGACCCAGTACTTC.

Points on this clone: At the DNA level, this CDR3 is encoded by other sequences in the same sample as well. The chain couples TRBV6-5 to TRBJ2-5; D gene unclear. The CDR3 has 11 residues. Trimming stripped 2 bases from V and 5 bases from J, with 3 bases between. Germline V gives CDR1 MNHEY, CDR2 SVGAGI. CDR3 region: CASSYMETQYF. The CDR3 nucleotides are TGTGCCAGCAGTTACATGGAGACCCAGTACTTC.

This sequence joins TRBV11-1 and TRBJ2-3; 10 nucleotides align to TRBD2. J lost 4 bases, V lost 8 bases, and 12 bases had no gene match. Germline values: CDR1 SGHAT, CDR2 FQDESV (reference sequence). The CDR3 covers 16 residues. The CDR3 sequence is CASLEGLARDADTQYF. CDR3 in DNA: TGTGCCAGCTTGGAGGGACTAGCGCGAGACGCAGATACGCAGTATTTT.

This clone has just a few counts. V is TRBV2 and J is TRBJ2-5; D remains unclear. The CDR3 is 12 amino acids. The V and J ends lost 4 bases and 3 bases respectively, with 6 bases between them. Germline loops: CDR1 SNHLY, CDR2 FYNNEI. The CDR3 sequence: CASSGQEETQYF. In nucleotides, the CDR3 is TGTGCCAGCAGTGGGCAAGAAGAGACCCAGTACTTC.

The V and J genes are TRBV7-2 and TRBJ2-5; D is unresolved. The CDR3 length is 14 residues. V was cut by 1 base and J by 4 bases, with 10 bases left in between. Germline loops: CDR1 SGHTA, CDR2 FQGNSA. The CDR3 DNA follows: TGTGCCAGCAGCTTAGATCGGTACTCAGAGACCCAGTACTTC. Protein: CASSLDRYSETQYF.

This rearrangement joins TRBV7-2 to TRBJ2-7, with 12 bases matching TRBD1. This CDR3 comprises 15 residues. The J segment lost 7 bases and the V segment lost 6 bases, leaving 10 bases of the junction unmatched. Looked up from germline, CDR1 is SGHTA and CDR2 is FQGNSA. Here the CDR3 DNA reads TGTGCCAGCAGTCGGCCGGGACAGGGGGCGAGTGAGCAGTACTTC. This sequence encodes CASSRPGQGASEQYF.

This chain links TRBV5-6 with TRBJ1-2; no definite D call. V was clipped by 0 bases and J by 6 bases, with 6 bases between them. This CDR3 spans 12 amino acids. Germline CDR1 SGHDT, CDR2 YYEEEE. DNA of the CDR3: TGTGCCAGCAGCTTGGGAGGGAATGGCTACACCTTC. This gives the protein CASSLGGNGYTF. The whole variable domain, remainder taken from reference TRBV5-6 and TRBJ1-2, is DAGVTQSPTHLIKTRGQQVTLRCSPKSGHDTVSWYQQALGQGPQFIFQYYEEEERQRGNFPDRFSGHQFPNYSSELNVNALLLGDSALYLCASSLGGNGYTFGSGTRLTVV.

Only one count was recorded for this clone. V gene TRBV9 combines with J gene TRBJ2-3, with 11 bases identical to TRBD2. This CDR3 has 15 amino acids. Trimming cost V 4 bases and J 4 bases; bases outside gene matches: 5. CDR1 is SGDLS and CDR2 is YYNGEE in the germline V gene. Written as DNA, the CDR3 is TGTGCCAGCAGCCTCGGGACTAGCGGCCCAGATACGCAGTATTTT. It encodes CASSLGTSGPDTQYF.

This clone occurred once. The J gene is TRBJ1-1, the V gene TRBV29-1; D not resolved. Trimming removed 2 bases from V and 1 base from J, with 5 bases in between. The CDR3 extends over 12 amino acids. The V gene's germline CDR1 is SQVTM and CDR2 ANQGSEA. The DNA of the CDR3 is TGCAGCGTTGAATGGGCGAACACTGAAGCTTTCTTT. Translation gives CSVEWANTEAFF.

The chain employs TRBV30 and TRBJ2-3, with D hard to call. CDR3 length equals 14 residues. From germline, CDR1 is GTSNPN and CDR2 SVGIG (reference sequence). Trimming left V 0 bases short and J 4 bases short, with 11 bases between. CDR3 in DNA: TGTGCCTGGAGTGTATCCCCAGCGTCAGATACGCAGTATTTT. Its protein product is CAWSVSPASDTQYF.

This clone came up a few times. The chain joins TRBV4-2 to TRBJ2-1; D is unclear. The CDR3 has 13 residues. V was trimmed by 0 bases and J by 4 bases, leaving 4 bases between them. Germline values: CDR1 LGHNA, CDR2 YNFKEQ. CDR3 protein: CASSQDSYNEQFF. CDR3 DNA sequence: TGTGCCAGCAGCCAAGATTCTTACAATGAGCAGTTCTTC.

Here the CDR3 reads CASSSTINEQFF. Written as DNA, the CDR3 is TGCGCCAGCAGCTCCACTATAAATGAGCAGTTCTTC. The chain is built from TRBV5-1 and TRBJ2-1, with D unresolved. Germline CDR1 is SGHRS and CDR2 is YFSETQ. V shed 3 bases and J shed 7 bases, with 8 bases lying between them. The CDR3 runs to 12 residues.

The CDR3 spells CASSQSNRVNEQFF. CDR3 coding DNA: TGCGCCAGCAGTCAATCGAACAGGGTCAATGAGCAGTTCTTC. The chain joins TRBV23-1 to TRBJ2-1; the D gene is possibly TRBD1 (6 bases). TRBV23-1 qualifies as an ORF whose function is uncertain. The CDR3 is 14 residues long. V was pared by 0 bases and J by 6 bases, with 9 bases between.

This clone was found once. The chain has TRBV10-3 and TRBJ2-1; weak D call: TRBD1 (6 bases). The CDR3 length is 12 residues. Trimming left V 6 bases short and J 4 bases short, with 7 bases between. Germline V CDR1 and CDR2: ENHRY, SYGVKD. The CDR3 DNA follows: TGTGCCATCAGCGGGACATACAATGAGCAGTTCTTC. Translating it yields CAISGTYNEQFF.